This is a list of T cell receptor beta chains from one sample in a study of cytomegalovirus exposure and HLA in healthy donors. Profiling relied on immunoSEQ multiplex PCR, and the TCRdb table lists in-frame clones only, not all of them. The repertoire consists of 100,000 to 150,000 clones, with approximately 80% occurring once and the leading ten covering approximately 3.6%. Specimen: PBMCs. The receptors stem from a man aged 25-45 years in good health and CMV-seronegative. The CDR3 runs from the conserved cysteine through the conserved F or W. Each record gives: clone size, CDR3 length, J gene, V gene, CDR3 protein. Expanded clones are given a class, and other clones once, few, many or no size at all.

abundance: -
len: 19
j_gene: TRBJ2-3
v_gene: TRBV6-1
CDR3aa: CASSEEATSGGGVTDTQYF

abundance: -
len: 15
j_gene: TRBJ2-3
v_gene: TRBV30
CDR3aa: CAWRSYGGSTDTQYF

abundance: -
len: 16
j_gene: TRBJ1-2
v_gene: TRBV5-6
CDR3aa: CASSKGGTGQGHGYTF

abundance: -
len: 16
j_gene: TRBJ1-2
v_gene: TRBV30
CDR3aa: CAWKLGLSDRFYGYTF

abundance: once
len: 12
j_gene: TRBJ2-5
v_gene: TRBV10-3
CDR3aa: CAISEFPAGQYF

abundance: -
len: 16
j_gene: TRBJ1-3
v_gene: TRBV21-1
CDR3aa: CASSKVGNYSGNTIYF

abundance: -
len: 12
j_gene: TRBJ1-3
v_gene: TRBV4-1
CDR3aa: CASSQEEDTIYF

abundance: -
len: 18
j_gene: TRBJ1-1
v_gene: TRBV15
CDR3aa: CATSPHRDRGTRNTEAFF

abundance: -
len: 15
j_gene: TRBJ1-2
v_gene: TRBV28
CDR3aa: CASSPRDRGGYGYTF

abundance: -
len: 17
j_gene: TRBJ2-1
v_gene: TRBV4-1
CDR3aa: CASSQVRGMSSYNEQFF

abundance: -
len: 14
j_gene: TRBJ1-1
v_gene: TRBV18
CDR3aa: CASSPLQGRTEAFF

abundance: -
len: 15
j_gene: TRBJ1-5
v_gene: TRBV10-3
CDR3aa: CAISTDRGIDQPQHF

abundance: -
len: 15
j_gene: TRBJ2-2
v_gene: TRBV7-8
CDR3aa: CASSHRGSVAGELFF

abundance: -
len: 17
j_gene: TRBJ1-3
v_gene: TRBV5-6
CDR3aa: CASSLGIQGFSGNTIYF

abundance: -
len: 16
j_gene: TRBJ2-2
v_gene: TRBV9
CDR3aa: CASSVGLREVTGELFF

abundance: -
len: 13
j_gene: TRBJ2-1
v_gene: TRBV6-5
CDR3aa: CASSYAGGNEQFF

abundance: few
len: 16
j_gene: TRBJ2-5
v_gene: TRBV6-4
CDR3aa: CASSDFEDRAEETQYF

abundance: -
len: 15
j_gene: TRBJ2-3
v_gene: TRBV19
CDR3aa: CASSIMPAGGNTQYF

abundance: -
len: 14
j_gene: TRBJ2-5
v_gene: TRBV5-4
CDR3aa: CASSLAVGGETQYF

abundance: -
len: 15
j_gene: TRBJ2-7
v_gene: TRBV5-1
CDR3aa: CASSLGISGGFEQYF

abundance: -
len: 17
j_gene: TRBJ2-3
v_gene: TRBV7-9
CDR3aa: CASSQDGGGLGTDTQYF

abundance: -
len: 13
j_gene: TRBJ1-2
v_gene: TRBV6-4
CDR3aa: CASSEAGGLGYTF

abundance: -
len: 12
j_gene: TRBJ2-7
v_gene: TRBV5-1
CDR3aa: CASSLSGYEQYF

abundance: -
len: 16
j_gene: TRBJ1-1
v_gene: TRBV9
CDR3aa: CASSRAGGTMNTEAFF

abundance: -
len: 16
j_gene: TRBJ1-6
v_gene: TRBV9
CDR3aa: CASSVAGGSYNSPLHF

abundance: few
len: 15
j_gene: TRBJ2-1
v_gene: TRBV5-8
CDR3aa: CASSLVGRDNNEQFF

abundance: -
len: 15
j_gene: TRBJ2-1
v_gene: TRBV5-4
CDR3aa: CASSLAGGLHNEQFF

abundance: -
len: 12
j_gene: TRBJ2-7
v_gene: TRBV2
CDR3aa: CASSRGRNEQYF

abundance: -
len: 12
j_gene: TRBJ1-1
v_gene: TRBV7-3
CDR3aa: CASGGGGLEAFF

abundance: -
len: 13
j_gene: TRBJ1-2
v_gene: TRBV29-1
CDR3aa: CSVKTGGWYGYTF

abundance: -
len: 14
j_gene: TRBJ2-2
v_gene: TRBV5-1
CDR3aa: CASSPSVNTGELFF

abundance: -
len: 14
j_gene: TRBJ1-5
v_gene: TRBV27
CDR3aa: CASSDGQGNQPQHF

abundance: -
len: 15
j_gene: TRBJ2-1
v_gene: TRBV10-3
CDR3aa: CAISEWGRSSNEQFF

abundance: -
len: 14
j_gene: TRBJ1-1
v_gene: TRBV7-9
CDR3aa: CASSPNRGNTEAFF

abundance: once
len: 16
j_gene: TRBJ2-2
v_gene: TRBV7-3
CDR3aa: CASSLFGQGNTGELFF

abundance: -
len: 14
j_gene: TRBJ1-5
v_gene: TRBV30
CDR3aa: CAWSGGTGDQPQHF

abundance: -
len: 12
j_gene: TRBJ1-1
v_gene: TRBV18
CDR3aa: CASSPREAEAFF

abundance: -
len: 15
j_gene: TRBJ2-7
v_gene: TRBV6-1
CDR3aa: CASSESGGAYYEQYF

abundance: -
len: 15
j_gene: TRBJ2-2
v_gene: TRBV4-1
CDR3aa: CASSSGTTNTGELFF

abundance: -
len: 12
j_gene: TRBJ1-2
v_gene: TRBV30
CDR3aa: CAWTPGQAGYTF

abundance: -
len: 15
j_gene: TRBJ2-7
v_gene: TRBV6-5
CDR3aa: CASSTRDTGSYEQYF

abundance: -
len: 14
j_gene: TRBJ1-6
v_gene: TRBV7-6
CDR3aa: CASSRQGRNSPLHF

abundance: few
len: 13
j_gene: TRBJ2-3
v_gene: TRBV28
CDR3aa: CASSPYYEDTQYF

abundance: -
len: 16
j_gene: TRBJ2-7
v_gene: TRBV5-1
CDR3aa: CASSLGGRSSSYEQYF

abundance: few
len: 15
j_gene: TRBJ2-2
v_gene: TRBV6-6
CDR3aa: CASSSGGSNTGELFF

abundance: -
len: 13
j_gene: TRBJ1-1
v_gene: TRBV5-5
CDR3aa: CASSLGRGTEAFF

abundance: -
len: 14
j_gene: TRBJ2-4
v_gene: TRBV5-1
CDR3aa: CASSLVDSKNIQYF

abundance: -
len: 16
j_gene: TRBJ2-2
v_gene: TRBV19
CDR3aa: CASSITGRANTGELFF

abundance: -
len: 15
j_gene: TRBJ1-6
v_gene: TRBV4-1
CDR3aa: CASSPEWQGGSPLHF

abundance: -
len: 11
j_gene: TRBJ1-2
v_gene: TRBV25-1
CDR3aa: CASTERDGYTF

abundance: few
len: 11
j_gene: TRBJ1-5
v_gene: TRBV5-8
CDR3aa: CASSFEQPQHF

abundance: -
len: 15
j_gene: TRBJ2-1
v_gene: TRBV9
CDR3aa: CASSPLAGVYNEQFF

abundance: few
len: 15
j_gene: TRBJ2-7
v_gene: TRBV4-2
CDR3aa: CASSQGASGTYEQYF

abundance: -
len: 14
j_gene: TRBJ1-6
v_gene: TRBV5-6
CDR3aa: CASSLGQNNSPLHF

abundance: -
len: 14
j_gene: TRBJ1-6
v_gene: TRBV29-1
CDR3aa: CSAHAGDYNSPLHF

abundance: -
len: 13
j_gene: TRBJ2-1
v_gene: TRBV28
CDR3aa: CASWGGVGNEQFF

abundance: -
len: 12
j_gene: TRBJ1-2
v_gene: TRBV18
CDR3aa: CASSPGDYGYTF

abundance: once
len: 16
j_gene: TRBJ2-7
v_gene: TRBV5-6
CDR3aa: CASSLFRGQGFYEQYF